This passage covers 9 T cell receptor beta chains from one sample sequenced in a study of human T cells and chemical hapten exposure. Via MiXCR, TCRdb re-called the RACE reads, giving one row per CDR3 protein. The sample has a few hundred thousand distinct CDR3 sequences; about 6% are singletons. Time point defined: patch test 2, 6 weeks after DPC sensitization. Noted treatment: therapeutic diphenylcyclopropenone sensitization with weekly scalp DPC. The sample in question was whole blood, obtained in connection with sensitization to the hapten diphenylcyclopropenone (DPC). Source of these receptors: a woman aged 18-29 years with alopecia areata. Some clones in this sample may be carry-over from other donors' samples.

The DNA of the CDR3 is TGTGCCAGCAGCTTAGTACTAGCAGGCACCGAGCAGTACTTC. The encoded protein is CASSLVLAGTEQYF. This chain links TRBV7-2 with TRBJ2-7, with D perhaps matching TRBD2 (6 bases). Trimming took off 1 base at V and 6 bases at J, with 13 bases between the two ends. The CDR3 is 14 amino acids. Germline V lookup: CDR1 SGHTA, CDR2 FQGNSA.

This clonotype was detected many times. The genes are TRBV12-3 or TRBV12-4 and TRBJ2-3; 7 bases map to TRBD2. The CDR3 runs to 16 residues. Trimming cost V 3 bases and J 2 bases; bases outside gene matches: 8. In DNA form, the CDR3 reads TGTGCCAGCAGTTTTTGGGGAGGGATGTACACAGATACGCAGTATTTT. Its translation: CASSFWGGMYTDTQYF.

This clonotype was counted only a few times. The rearrangement links TRBV10-3 to TRBJ1-2, with 10 bases lining up with TRBD1. Germline CDR1 ENHRY, CDR2 SYGVKD. V trimming: 8 bases; J trimming: 5 bases; junction bases outside the gene matches: 5. This CDR3 is 13 amino acids long. The CDR3 is CAIGTGATYGYTF. CDR3 DNA: TGTGCCATCGGGACAGGGGCTACTTATGGCTACACCTTC.

The V and J genes are TRBV5-1 and TRBJ2-3; the D is unclear. Germline CDR1 reads SGHRS; CDR2 reads YFSETQ. The CDR3 length is 15 residues. V gave up 4 bases and J gave up 0 bases, with 12 bases separating them. The CDR3 DNA sequence: TGCGCCAGCAGCCCACTTAGTCCTAGCACAGATACGCAGTATTTT. Its protein product is CASSPLSPSTDTQYF.

The chain is built from TRBV28 and TRBJ2-3, with 8 bases lining up with TRBD1. The CDR3 contains 17 residues. CDR1 is MDHEN and CDR2 is SYDVKM in the germline V gene. V shed 4 bases, J shed 4 bases, and the junction held 13 bases outside the gene matches. The DNA for the CDR3 is TGTGCCAGCAGTTCAAATATCGCGGCAGGGGGCCCAGATACGCAGTATTTT. Its translation: CASSSNIAAGGPDTQYF.

This clonotype was counted between two and nine times. The chain uses TRBV2 and TRBJ2-3; D remains ambiguous. The V end was cut by 8 bases, the J end by 0 bases, with 6 bases between. Germline CDR1 and CDR2: SNHLY and FYNNEI. The CDR3 length is 12 residues. CDR3 nucleotides: TGTGCCAGCCTGGGTAGCACAGATACGCAGTATTTT. It specifies CASLGSTDTQYF. The complete variable domain, with remaining parts taken from reference TRBV2 and TRBJ2-3, reads EPEVTQTPSHQVTQMGQEVILRCVPISNHLYFYWYRQILGQKVEFLVSFYNNEISEKSEIFDDQFSVERPDGSNFTLKIRSTKLEDSAMYFCASLGSTDTQYFGPGTRLTVL.

At least ten counts were recorded for this clonotype. The chain is built from TRBV12-3 or TRBV12-4 and TRBJ1-4; the D gene is possibly TRBD1 (6 bases). The ends were cut back, 5 bases at V and 3 bases at J, with 10 bases in the middle. CDR3 length: 14 residues. The CDR3 sequence: CASSVQGSNEKLFF. In DNA, the CDR3 is TGTGCCAGCAGTGTACAGGGTTCTAATGAAAAACTGTTTTTT.

This clonotype was counted ten times or more. The chain uses TRBV28 and TRBJ1-2, with TRBD1 matching 9 bases. Germline loops: CDR1 MDHEN, CDR2 SYDVKM. V lost 5 bases, J lost 8 bases, and 9 bases stayed unmatched. The CDR3 is 14 amino acids. CDR3 sequence reads: CASSVGQGTGGYTF. Written as DNA, the CDR3 is TGTGCCAGCAGTGTGGGACAGGGAACTGGCGGCTACACCTTC.

J is TRBJ1-6 and V is TRBV3-1; TRBD1 might be the D (5 bases). CDR1 and CDR2 (germline): LGHDT, YNNKEL (reference sequence). V shed 1 base and J shed 13 bases, with 17 bases lying between them. This CDR3 is 15 amino acids long. CDR3 DNA sequence: TGTGCCAGCAGCCAAGCTGGGACGGTCAGTTTCCCCCTCCACTTT. Its translation is CASSQAGTVSFPLHF. The variable domain in full, completed from reference TRBV3-1 and TRBJ1-6, reads DTAVSQTPKYLVTQMGNDKSIKCEQNLGHDTMYWYKQDSKKFLKIMFSYNNKELIINETVPNRFSPKSPDKAHLNLHINSLELGDSAVYFCASSQAGTVSFPLHFGNGTRLTVT.